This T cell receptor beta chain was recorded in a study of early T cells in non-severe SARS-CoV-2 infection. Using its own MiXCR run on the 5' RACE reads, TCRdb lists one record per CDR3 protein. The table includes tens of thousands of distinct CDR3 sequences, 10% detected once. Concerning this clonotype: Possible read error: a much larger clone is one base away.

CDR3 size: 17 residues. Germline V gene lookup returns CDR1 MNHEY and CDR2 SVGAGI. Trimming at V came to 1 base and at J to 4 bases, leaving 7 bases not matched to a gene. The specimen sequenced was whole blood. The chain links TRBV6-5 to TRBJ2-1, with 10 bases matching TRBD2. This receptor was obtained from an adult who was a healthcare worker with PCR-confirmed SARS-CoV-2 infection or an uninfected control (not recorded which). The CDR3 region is CASSYWVAGGFYNEQFF. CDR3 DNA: TGTGCCAGCAGTTACTGGGTAGCGGGAGGCTTTTACAATGAGCAGTTCTTC.